Listed here are 9 T cell receptor beta chains from one sample, sequenced in a study of blood T cell repertoires in COVID-19. Profiling relied on immunoSEQ multiplex PCR, and the TCRdb table lists in-frame clones only, not all of them. The sample lists around 220,000 clones; about 90% were seen once. The sequenced material came from peripheral blood. Receptors were obtained from a woman in her forties or fifties with acute or convalescent COVID-19.

This clone was counted a few times. The genes are TRBV3-1 (or the pseudogene TRBV3-2) and TRBJ2-1, with D possibly matching TRBD2 (7 bases). The CDR3 runs to 18 residues. With 0 bases removed from V and 4 bases from J, the gap between germline ends came to 19 bases. Germline V lookup: CDR1 LGHDT, CDR2 YNNKEL (reference sequence). The CDR3 region is CASSQEPGGGGDYNEQFF. The CDR3 nucleotides are TGTGCCAGCAGCCAAGAACCTGGAGGGGGGGGCGATTACAATGAGCAGTTCTTC.

The chain links TRBV5-4 to TRBJ1-1, with TRBD1 identical over 8 bases. Germline V gene sequence: CDR1 SGHNT, CDR2 YYREEE (reference sequence). This CDR3 has 15 amino acids. V lost 4 bases, J lost 6 bases, and 11 bases stayed unmatched. The CDR3 DNA reads as TGTGCCAGCAGCGATACCAGGACAGGGTTACCTGAAGCTTTCTTT. Translating gives CASSDTRTGLPEAFF.

The gene calls are TRBV7-2 and TRBJ1-6; 7 positions agree with TRBD1. The CDR3 extends over 13 amino acids. V gave up 10 bases and J gave up 7 bases; unmatched junction bases: 7. Germline V gene data show CDR1 as SGHTA and CDR2 as FQGNSA. The CDR3 bases are TGTGCCACTTCTGGACAGGCGAATTCACCCCTCCACTTT. It translates to CATSGQANSPLHF. Full variable domain (missing parts from reference TRBV7-2 and TRBJ1-6): GAGVSQSPSNKVTEKGKDVELRCDPISGHTALYWYRQSLGQGLEFLIYFQGNSAPDKSGLPSDRFSAERTGGSVSTLTIQRTQQEDSAVYLCATSGQANSPLHFGNGTRLTVT.

The rearrangement uses TRBV9 and TRBJ2-1; 8 positions match TRBD2. Germline CDR1 and CDR2: SGDLS and YYNGEE. CDR3 length: 14 amino acids. Trimming removed 3 bases from V and 8 bases from J; junction bases left unmatched: 7. The chain's CDR3 is CASSEGGGSYEQFF. CDR3 sequence (DNA): TGTGCCAGCAGCGAGGGCGGGGGGAGTTATGAGCAGTTCTTC.

The chain joins TRBV7-2 to TRBJ2-3; no reliable D call. The ends were cut back, 2 bases at V and 5 bases at J, with 14 bases in the middle. This CDR3 is 15 amino acids long. Germline values: CDR1 SGHTA, CDR2 FQGNSA. In DNA form, the CDR3 reads TGTGCCAGCAGCTTAATGTGGGCGTCTGGAGATACGCAGTATTTT. This sequence encodes CASSLMWASGDTQYF.

The chain's CDR3 is CATREVGTDTQYF. CDR3 in DNA: TGTGCCACACGGGAAGTTGGGACAGATACGCAGTATTTT. This chain links TRBV6-6 with TRBJ2-3; D is possibly TRBD2 (5 bases). The CDR3 consists of 13 residues. The V and J ends lost 10 bases and 3 bases respectively, with 14 bases between them. CDR1 is MNHNY and CDR2 is SVGAGI in the germline V gene (reference sequence).

This chain links TRBV11-2 with TRBJ2-7; TRBD1 agrees at 9 bases. Germline CDR1 reads SGHAT; CDR2 reads FQNNGV. The junction had 1 base not matched to a gene; V was cut back by 4 bases and J by 6 bases. The length of the CDR3 is 12 residues. The CDR3 loop reads CASSWDRAEQYF. CDR3 sequence (DNA): TGTGCCAGCAGCTGGGACAGGGCCGAGCAGTACTTC. The full variable domain, with the rest looked up from reference TRBV11-2 and TRBJ2-7, is EAGVAQSPRYKIIEKRQSVAFWCNPISGHATLYWYQQILGQGPKLLIQFQNNGVVDDSQLPKDRFSAERLKGVDSTLKIQPAKLEDSAVYLCASSWDRAEQYFGPGTRLTVT.

This chain links TRBV13 with TRBJ2-1, with TRBD2 matching 14 bases. Germline V CDR1 and CDR2: PRHDT, FYEKMQ (reference sequence). CDR3 length equals 16 residues. With 5 bases clipped from V and 8 bases from J, the junction kept 8 bases outside the gene matches. CDR3 bases: TGTGCCAGCAGCAAAGGGACTAGCGGGAGCCGGGATGAGCAGTTCTTC. It encodes CASSKGTSGSRDEQFF.

This clone was picked up a small number of times. This CDR3 reads CASWREGNEQFF. The DNA for the CDR3 is TGCGCCAGCTGGCGGGAGGGAAATGAGCAGTTCTTC. This chain connects TRBV10-2 to TRBJ2-1; 9 bases map to TRBD2. Germline loops: CDR1 WSHSY, CDR2 SAAADI. Losses at the gene ends were 8 bases for V and 7 bases for J; bases not matched to a gene: 3. This CDR3 spans 12 amino acids.